Listed below are T cell receptor beta chains from one sample, sequenced in a study of cytomegalovirus exposure and HLA in healthy donors. Libraries were prepared by immunoSEQ multiplex PCR; TCRdb keeps only in-frame clonotypes and omits some of them. The data contain roughly 200,000 clones, roughly 86% of them singletons. The material sequenced was PBMCs. These receptor sequences come from a young man in good health and CMV-seropositive. Both conserved end residues are part of each CDR3. A D gene is named only where the DNA matches it firmly. Size is omitted from some rows. Given values are once, few, many or a class for expanded clones.

>.|TRBJ2-7|TRBV6-5|.
TGTGCCAGCACCCGACAGGCTCCCTACGAGCAGTACTTC
CASTRQAPYEQYF
>.|TRBJ2-5|TRBV9|TRBD2
TGTGCCAGCAGCGACTGGGGGGGGGTCCAAGAGACCCAGTACTTC
CASSDWGGVQETQYF
>.|TRBJ2-5|TRBV9|.
TGTGCCAGCAGCGGGCCCCCAGGGCTCCAAGAGACCCAGTACTTC
CASSGPPGLQETQYF
>.|TRBJ1-2|TRBV25-1|TRBD1
TGTGCCAGCAGTGAATCCCACAGGGGCATTGGCTACACCTTC
CASSESHRGIGYTF
>.|TRBJ1-3|TRBV6-5|.
TGTGCCAGCAGTTTGGGAAACACCATATATTTT
CASSLGNTIYF
>.|TRBJ2-3|TRBV2|.
TGTGCCAGCAATTGGTTGGAGCAAGGCACGCAGTATTTT
CASNWLEQGTQYF
>.|TRBJ1-5|TRBV29-1|.
TGCAGCGTTACGACAGAGAGCAATCAGCCCCAGCATTTT
CSVTTESNQPQHF
>.|TRBJ2-2|TRBV7-2|.
TGTGCCAGCAGCTTAGGGGGCAGGGCCTACACCGGGGAGCTGTTTTTT
CASSLGGRAYTGELFF
>once|TRBJ1-4|TRBV27|.
TGTGCCAGCAGTTTACGGGGGGGAGGTGAAAAACTGTTTTTT
CASSLRGGGEKLFF
>.|TRBJ1-2|TRBV28|.
TGTGCCAGCAGCGACATAATACAGGGAAGTGGCTACACCTTC
CASSDIIQGSGYTF
>.|TRBJ2-7|TRBV9|TRBD2
TGTGCCAGCAGCGTAGAGGTAGCGGGAGGACAAAACGAGCAGTACTTC
CASSVEVAGGQNEQYF
>once|TRBJ1-2|TRBV5-1|.
TGCGCCAGCAGCTTAGGCGAGATATATGGCTACACCTTC
CASSLGEIYGYTF
>.|TRBJ2-3|TRBV5-1|.
TGCGCCAGCAGCTTGGGGGCAGCAGGGAGAGATACGCAGTATTTT
CASSLGAAGRDTQYF
>.|TRBJ2-7|TRBV9|.
TGTGCCAGCAGCGCCGACATACTCAACGAGCAGTACTTC
CASSADILNEQYF
>.|TRBJ1-6|TRBV5-1|TRBD1
TGCGCCAGCAGCGAGGGACAGACCTATAATTCACCCCTCCACTTT
CASSEGQTYNSPLHF
>.|TRBJ2-7|TRBV11-1|.
TGTGCCAGCAGCCCCGATTGGAATTCCGAGCAGTACTTC
CASSPDWNSEQYF
>.|TRBJ2-7|TRBV5-1|TRBD2
TGCGCCAGCAGTTCAAGTACGGGAGGGACCTACGAGCAGTACTTC
CASSSSTGGTYEQYF
>.|TRBJ2-7|TRBV5-1|TRBD1
TGCGCCAGCAGCCTCGACAGGGGGTACGAGCAGTACTTC
CASSLDRGYEQYF
>.|TRBJ1-1|TRBV20-1|.
TGCAGTGGGGGGCTTGAAGCTTTCTTT
CSGGLEAFF
>few|TRBJ1-6|TRBV30|TRBD1
TGTGCCTGGAGTGTACTGCAGGGGACAGGGAATTCACCCCTCCACTTT
CAWSVLQGTGNSPLHF
>.|TRBJ2-2|TRBV5-4|TRBD2
TGTGCCAGCAGCTCCCGACTAGCGGGAGTCGTCGGGGAGCTGTTTTTT
CASSSRLAGVVGELFF
>.|TRBJ1-4|TRBV15|TRBD1
TGTGCCACCTCAAACAGGGGGTCTGAAAAACTGTTTTTT
CATSNRGSEKLFF
>.|TRBJ1-5|TRBV6-1|.
TGTGCCAGCAGTGAGCCTCGGACGGTTCGCGGCAATCAGCCCCAGCATTTT
CASSEPRTVRGNQPQHF
>.|TRBJ2-7|TRBV5-6|TRBD2
TGTGCCAGCAGCTTGTGGGGCGGGAGGTCGAACGAGCAGTACTTC
CASSLWGGRSNEQYF
>many|TRBJ2-1|TRBV7-6|TRBD2
TGTGCCAGCAGCCGCAGCGGGGCGAAGTACAATGAGCAGTTCTTC
CASSRSGAKYNEQFF
>.|TRBJ2-5|TRBV9|.
TGTGCCAGCAGCGAATCTAGTGTTGAGACCCAGTACTTC
CASSESSVETQYF
>.|TRBJ2-7|TRBV5-6|.
TGTGCCAGCAGCGGGAAATACGAGCAGTACTTC
CASSGKYEQYF
>.|TRBJ2-1|TRBV2|.
TGTGCCAGCAGTGAACCCCCGGGGCACAATGAGCAGTTCTTC
CASSEPPGHNEQFF
>.|TRBJ2-5|TRBV25-1|TRBD1
TGTGCCAGCAGTGTCGGACAGGGACAAGAGACCCAGTACTTC
CASSVGQGQETQYF
>.|TRBJ2-5|TRBV7-6|.
TGTGCCAGCAGCTTGCCAGGTACCCCTCAAGAGACCCAGTACTTC
CASSLPGTPQETQYF
>.|TRBJ1-2|TRBV30|.
TGTGCCTGGTTCGAGAAGGGGAAACTGGATTGGGATGGCTACACCTTC
CAWFEKGKLDWDGYTF
>few|TRBJ2-7|TRBV10-3|.
TGTGCCATCAGCCCTGGAGAGTCCTACGAGCAGTACTTC
CAISPGESYEQYF
>.|TRBJ1-2|TRBV9|.
TGTGCCAGCAGCGAGACATCAGGAAGCCATGGCTACACCTTC
CASSETSGSHGYTF
>.|TRBJ1-2|TRBV10-1|.
TGCGCCAGCCCCGCGGGGGTCTATGGCTACACCTTC
CASPAGVYGYTF